Below, one T cell receptor (beta chain) is given with its context. Its antigen remains unknown. These data come from a study of glioma-infiltrating T cells after dendritic cell vaccination. Points from the study as a whole: Complete blood and tumor specimen sets were limited to few patients.

Profiling relied on immunoSEQ multiplex PCR, and the TCRdb table lists in-frame clones only, not all of them. The table includes about 87,000 clones, roughly four fifths detected once. Time point: after dendritic cell vaccination, including at tumor progression/relapse. The V end lost 10 bases, the J end lost 5 bases, and 20 bases lay between the germline ends. Germline CDR1 ENHRY, CDR2 SYGVKD. The CDR3 has 14 amino acids. Sequencing used blood, obtained after dendritic cell vaccination. The sequence was obtained from a human donor with glioblastoma. The rearrangement links TRBV10-3 to TRBJ1-1; perhaps TRBD1 as D (5 bases). The CDR3 spells CASSREKALTEAFF. Written as DNA, the CDR3 is TGTGCCAGCAGCAGGGAAAAGGCCCTAACTGAAGCTTTCTTT.